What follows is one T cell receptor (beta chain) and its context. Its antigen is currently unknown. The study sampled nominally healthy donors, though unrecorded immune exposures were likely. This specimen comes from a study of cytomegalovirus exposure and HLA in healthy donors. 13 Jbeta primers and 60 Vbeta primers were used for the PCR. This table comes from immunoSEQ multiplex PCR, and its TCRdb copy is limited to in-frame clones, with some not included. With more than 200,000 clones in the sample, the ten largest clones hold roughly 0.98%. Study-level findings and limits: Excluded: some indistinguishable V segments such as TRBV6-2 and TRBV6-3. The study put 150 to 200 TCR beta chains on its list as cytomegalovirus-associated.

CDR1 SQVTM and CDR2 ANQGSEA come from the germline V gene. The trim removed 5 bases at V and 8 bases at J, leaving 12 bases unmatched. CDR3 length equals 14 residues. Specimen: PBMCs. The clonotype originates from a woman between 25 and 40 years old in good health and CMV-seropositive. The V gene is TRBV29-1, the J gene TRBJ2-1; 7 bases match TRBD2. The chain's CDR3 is CSVLGGRVIDEQFF. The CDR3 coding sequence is TGCAGCGTTCTGGGGGGGAGGGTTATTGATGAGCAGTTCTTC.